Shown below are 21 T cell receptor beta chains from a single sample sequenced in a study of OX40 agonist ivuxolimab in advanced cancers. Some clones are missing from TCRdb's copy, which holds only in-frame ones; the method was immunoSEQ multiplex PCR. This repertoire shows tens of thousands of clones, approximately 80% found once; its top ten account for more than 2.5%. Sequencing was performed on CD4+ or CD8+ T cells sorted from blood, taken in a trial of the OX40 agonist ivuxolimab. All receptors come from an adult with an advanced solid tumor such as melanoma, head and neck, liver or kidney cancer.

V usage is TRBV5-1 and J usage is TRBJ2-5; TRBD1 is a possible D gene (6 bases). The DNA end is more similar to TRBJ2-7, so the J call may be wrong. Germline-derived CDR1 and CDR2 are SGHRS and YFSETQ. The CDR3 is 14 residues long. The CDR3, as DNA: TGCGCCAGCAGCGGACGGGACATTAGCTACGAGCAGTACTTC. This translates into CASSGRDISYEQYF.

The V call is TRBV28, the J call TRBJ2-1; possibly TRBD2 for D (7 bases). This CDR3 contains 13 residues. Looked up from germline, CDR1 is MDHEN and CDR2 is SYDVKM. The ends were cut back, 6 bases at V and 6 bases at J, with 12 bases in the middle. For the CDR3, the DNA is TGTGCCAGCAGCCTGGGGGGGCCCAATGAGCAGTTCTTC. Its translation: CASSLGGPNEQFF.

The V and J genes are TRBV28 and TRBJ2-7; the match to TRBD2 covers 9 bases. The CDR3 totals 15 residues. The junction had 6 bases not matched to a gene; V was cut back by 3 bases and J by 3 bases. Germline CDR1 and CDR2: MDHEN and SYDVKM. CDR3 sequence (DNA): TGTGCCAGCAGTTTCTCGGCTAGCGGGAACTACGAGCAGTACTTC. This gives the protein CASSFSASGNYEQYF. Drawing the rest from reference TRBV28 and TRBJ2-7, the complete variable domain is DVKVTQSSRYLVKRTGEKVFLECVQDMDHENMFWYRQDPGLGLRLIYFSYDVKMKEKGDIPEGYSVSREKKERFSLILESASTNQTSMYLCASSFSASGNYEQYFGPGTRLTVT.

The rearrangement joins TRBV14 to TRBJ1-4; TRBD1 matches at 11 bases. Germline assignment: CDR1 SGHDN and CDR2 FVKESK. The CDR3 covers 17 residues. V gave up 4 bases and J gave up 6 bases; unmatched junction bases: 10. The CDR3 DNA sequence: TGTGCCAGCAGCCGAGGGACAGGGGGTCCGGTGTATGAAAAACTGTTTTTT. Its protein product is CASSRGTGGPVYEKLFF.

V gene TRBV28 combines with J gene TRBJ2-7; tentative D call: TRBD1 (5 bases). This CDR3 comprises 17 residues. Trimming removed 1 base from V and 0 bases from J, with 16 bases in between. Germline CDR1 MDHEN, CDR2 SYDVKM. The CDR3 region has the DNA TGTGCCAGCAGTTTATATCTGGGGCGGTCCAGCTCCTACGAGCAGTACTTC. It yields the protein CASSLYLGRSSSYEQYF. The entire variable domain, with the rest obtained from reference TRBV28 and TRBJ2-7, is as follows: DVKVTQSSRYLVKRTGEKVFLECVQDMDHENMFWYRQDPGLGLRLIYFSYDVKMKEKGDIPEGYSVSREKKERFSLILESASTNQTSMYLCASSLYLGRSSSYEQYFGPGTRLTVT.

This clone has just a few counts. The chain is built from TRBV28 and TRBJ1-2; unclear D gene. From germline, CDR1 is MDHEN and CDR2 SYDVKM. Trimming left V 6 bases short and J 3 bases short, with 17 bases between. This CDR3 has 15 amino acids. The DNA for the CDR3 is TGTGCCAGCAGGTCCGAAATCGGTGGGGACTATGGCTACACCTTC. This gives the protein CASRSEIGGDYGYTF.

The gene calls are TRBV10-3 and TRBJ2-3; D remains ambiguous. The germline V gene encodes CDR1 ENHRY and CDR2 SYGVKD. This CDR3 contains 13 residues. Trimming pared 3 bases from V and 0 bases from J, leaving 4 bases between. CDR3 region: CAISEPSTDTQYF. As DNA, the CDR3 is TGTGCCATCAGTGAACCTAGCACAGATACGCAGTATTTT.

This chain uses TRBV7-2 with TRBJ2-3, with a possible D match to TRBD1 (6 bases). The germline V gene encodes CDR1 SGHTA and CDR2 FQGNSA. This CDR3 is 15 amino acids long. V was clipped by 5 bases and J by 3 bases, with 15 bases between them. This CDR3 reads CASSRPPQGTDTQYF. The CDR3 region has the DNA TGTGCCAGCAGCCGACCCCCACAGGGAACAGATACGCAGTATTTT.

This chain uses TRBV2 with TRBJ1-4, with a weak D call TRBD1 (5 bases). With 6 bases removed from V and 5 bases from J, the gap between germline ends came to 19 bases. CDR1 and CDR2 (germline): SNHLY, FYNNEI. The CDR3 length is 16 residues. As DNA, the CDR3 is TGTGCCAGCAGAAGGGGCGTCGGGACTGAGAATGAAAAACTGTTTTTT. Translation: CASRRGVGTENEKLFF.

In this sample, this clone turned up once. The chain links TRBV6-5 to TRBJ2-7, with TRBD1 as a possible D gene (6 bases). The CDR3 consists of 14 residues. Between the trimmed V and J ends, which lost 6 bases and 4 bases, there was a span of 16 bases. The germline V gene encodes CDR1 MNHEY and CDR2 SVGAGI. CDR3 nucleotide sequence: TGTGCCAGCAGGGGGGACACGACATCTTACGAGCAGTACTTC. This translates into CASRGDTTSYEQYF.

This chain uses TRBV4-1 with TRBJ1-4, with no clear D. V was trimmed by 1 base and J by 0 bases, leaving 9 bases between them. The CDR3 extends over 16 amino acids. CDR1 is MGHRA and CDR2 is YSYEKL in the germline V gene. The CDR3 DNA follows: TGCGCCAGCAGCCAAGGAACGTCCGCAACTAATGAAAAACTGTTTTTT. This sequence encodes CASSQGTSATNEKLFF.

The chain employs TRBV28 and TRBJ2-2, with unresolved D. V lost 3 bases, J lost 10 bases, and 15 bases lay in between. The V gene's germline CDR1 is MDHEN and CDR2 SYDVKM. There are 14 residues in the CDR3. The CDR3 DNA is TGTGCCAGCAGTTTTGGCTTCCCCCGGCCGGAGCTGTTTTTT. Translating it yields CASSFGFPRPELFF.

The chain links TRBV28 to TRBJ2-1; perhaps TRBD1 as D (6 bases). The germline V gene has CDR1 MDHEN and CDR2 SYDVKM. V was pared by 7 bases and J by 4 bases, with 17 bases between. There are 15 residues in the CDR3. CDR3 in amino acids: CASNKNRVLYNEQFF. The DNA for the CDR3 is TGTGCCAGCAATAAGAACAGGGTGTTGTACAATGAGCAGTTCTTC.

This CDR3 is CASSQDGAGSGSKGADTQYF. In DNA, the CDR3 is TGTGCCAGCAGCCAAGATGGGGCGGGGAGCGGGAGTAAGGGAGCAGATACGCAGTATTTT. The rearrangement uses TRBV14 and TRBJ2-3, with 8 bases aligning to TRBD2. Germline trimming cut 0 bases from V and 4 bases from J; bases unmatched to any gene: 18. Germline V CDR1 and CDR2: SGHDN, FVKESK. This CDR3 is built from 20 residues.

The chain couples TRBV27 to TRBJ1-4; D is undetermined. V lost 2 bases and J 5 bases, leaving 12 bases between the germline ends. The CDR3 contains 15 residues. Germline assignment: CDR1 MNHEY and CDR2 SMNVEV (reference sequence). The CDR3 region has the DNA TGTGCCAGCAGTTTAGAGAAGATCCACAATGAAAAACTGTTTTTT. It is translated as CASSLEKIHNEKLFF.

V is TRBV9 and J is TRBJ2-3, with 9 bases matching TRBD1. This CDR3 region has 18 residues. J was trimmed by 4 bases and V by 4 bases; bases with no gene match: 16. CDR1 is SGDLS and CDR2 is YYNGEE in the germline V gene. The CDR3 coding sequence is TGTGCCAGCAGCCAAACGGCACCGGGACAGGGTAGCGCAGATACGCAGTATTTT. Residues: CASSQTAPGQGSADTQYF.

Only one count was recorded for this clone. The chain recombines TRBV11-1 with TRBJ2-5; D may correspond to TRBD1 or TRBD2 (6 bases each). The CDR3 spans 16 residues. The V gene lost 1 base and the J gene lost 4 bases, with 16 bases spanning the gap. Germline CDR1 SGHAT, CDR2 FQDESV (reference sequence). This CDR3 is CASSLGSGARGETQYF. In nucleotides, the CDR3 is TGTGCCAGCAGCTTAGGGTCGGGGGCGAGAGGAGAGACCCAGTACTTC.

The rearrangement uses TRBV4-2 and TRBJ2-1, with D possibly matching TRBD1 (5 bases). The CDR3 has 15 residues. Germline lookup yields CDR1 LGHNA and CDR2 YNFKEQ. Trimming left V 1 base short and J 4 bases short, with 11 bases between. CDR3 DNA sequence: TGTGCCAGCAGCCAAGGCCAGGGTCCTTACAATGAGCAGTTCTTC. It specifies CASSQGQGPYNEQFF.

The CDR3 spells CASSFNRGETQYF. The CDR3 DNA reads as TGTGCCAGCAGCTTCAACAGGGGGGAGACCCAGTACTTC. V gene TRBV7-3 combines with J gene TRBJ2-5; 8 bases fit TRBD1. J lost 5 bases, V lost 3 bases, and 2 bases had no gene match. This CDR3 is 13 amino acids long. Looked up from germline, CDR1 is SGHTA and CDR2 is FQGTGA. The entire variable domain, with the rest obtained from reference TRBV7-3 and TRBJ2-5, is as follows: GAGVSQTPSNKVTEKGKYVELRCDPISGHTALYWYRQSLGQGPEFLIYFQGTGAADDSGLPNDRFFAVRPEGSVSTLKIQRTERGDSAVYLCASSFNRGETQYFGPGTRLLVL.

This chain uses TRBV9 with TRBJ2-5; 9 bases are shared with TRBD2. The CDR3 is made up of 17 amino acids. Trimming cost V 0 bases and J 1 base; bases outside gene matches: 7. Germline loops: CDR1 SGDLS, CDR2 YYNGEE. The CDR3 nucleotides are TGTGCCAGCAGCGTAGGATTAGCGGGAGTAGCCCAAGAGACCCAGTACTTC. Translating it yields CASSVGLAGVAQETQYF.

The chain joins TRBV28 to TRBJ2-5; 7 nucleotides align to TRBD1. Germline trimming cut 5 bases from V and 4 bases from J; bases unmatched to any gene: 13. Germline CDR1 is MDHEN and CDR2 is SYDVKM. CDR3 length equals 16 residues. CDR3 nucleotides: TGTGCCAGCAGTCCCACCGCACAGGGGATCCGAGAGACCCAGTACTTC. As protein: CASSPTAQGIRETQYF.